The clone carrying this T cell receptor (beta chain) was counted a few times. The germline V gene has CDR1 SGHDT and CDR2 YYEEEE. The J segment lost 12 bases and the V segment lost 6 bases, leaving 15 bases of the junction unmatched. CDR3 size: 13 residues. Per the original data handling: How many nucleated cells were present was estimated from reference gene primer amplification. Sequencing used immunoSEQ multiplex PCR; TCRdb keeps in-frame clones, though not all of them. V and J calls and clone size come straight from that table; D and trimming were deduced from the DNA. The repertoire consists of approximately 300,000 clones, with around 83% occurring once and the leading ten covering 0.95% to 1.5%. These data are taken from a study of blood T cell repertoires in COVID-19. Overall study: Donors in the United States, Italy and Spain gave samples during acute or convalescent COVID-19. The cDNA or gDNA used as material had been derived from T cells, B-cell-depleted T cells, or PBMCs.

This TCR was sampled from a woman in her fifties or sixties with acute or convalescent COVID-19. Sequencing input: peripheral blood. The chain combines TRBV5-6 with TRBJ2-7; the match to TRBD2 covers 7 bases. CDR3 region: CASKMGGNSETYF. CDR3 DNA sequence: TGTGCCAGCAAGATGGGGGGGAATTCGGAAACGTACTTC.